The TCR beta chain described here comes from a study of T-cell reconstitution after alpha-beta-depleted transplantation in children. Unique molecular identifiers featured in how the TCRbeta library was prepared. TCRdb recomputed calls from the PCR reads with MiXCR, one row per CDR3 protein. The table shows about 6,100 distinct CDR3 sequences, with approximately 16% occurring only once. CDR1 and CDR2 (germline): SQVTM, ANQGSEA. V was shortened by 0 bases and J by 2 bases, with 11 bases between the two germline ends. There are 14 residues in the CDR3. This clonotype has a handful of counts. The TCR sequence derives from a male patient under 18 who had a stem cell transplant for acute myeloid leukemia, so the T cells may come from the graft donor. The material sequenced was PBMCs, mostly from graft donor cells, taken 60 days after TCRalphabeta/CD19-depleted stem cell transplant. The chain is built from TRBV29-1 and TRBJ2-7; TRBD1 might be the D (6 bases). CDR3 in DNA: TGCAGCGTTGAAGAAGCTGGACAGACCTACGAGCAGTACTTC. Its protein is CSVEEAGQTYEQYF.